This T cell receptor (beta chain) was retrieved from a study of blood T cell repertoires in COVID-19. Study context: Sources were T cells, B-cell-depleted T cells, or PBMCs; the material itself was cDNA or gDNA.

Germline V lookup: CDR1 LNHDA, CDR2 SQIVND (reference sequence). Trimming removed 5 bases at V and 8 bases at J, with 12 bases between. CDR3 length equals 12 residues. Authors' data handling: Amplification of reference gene primers provided the estimated nucleated cell counts. Only in-frame clones appear in the TCRdb table, and some are missing; sequencing was by immunoSEQ multiplex PCR. The V and J calls and clone size were taken over from that table, and D and trimming were inferred from the DNA. The sample has about 140,000 clones, under 90% seen once. The J gene is TRBJ1-1, the V gene TRBV19; D may be TRBD1 (5 bases). Sequencing was performed on peripheral blood. The sequence came from a human donor in a cohort sampled during active COVID-19. As DNA, the CDR3 is TGTGCCAGTAGTTCTAACAGGCAAGAAGCTTTCTTT. This codes for CASSSNRQEAFF.